This record concerns one TCR beta chain sequence. Its antigen is undetermined. CDR3 length equals 14 residues. The germline V gene encodes CDR1 GTSNPN and CDR2 SVGIG (reference sequence). The J segment lost 4 bases and the V segment lost 2 bases, leaving 2 bases of the junction unmatched. The data stem from a study of cytomegalovirus exposure and HLA in healthy donors. Study findings and constraints: Associated with cytomegalovirus, according to the listing, were some 150 TCR beta chains. An analysis done earlier found most TCR beta V segments productive about 90% or about 30% of the time. Other equally common chains were less clonally expanded than HLA-associated TCR beta chains, a later analysis showed. Across donors, sequencing depth was assumed by presence/absence analyses to be roughly uniform.

PCR primers comprised 60 Vbeta and 13 Jbeta primers. Using immunoSEQ multiplex PCR, the repertoire was profiled, and TCRdb retains in-frame clones only, with some absent. Of fewer than 200,000 clones in the sample, 82% were seen once. Sample: PBMCs. The clonotype originates from a girl aged 2 to 10 in good health and CMV-seropositive. The genes are TRBV30 and TRBJ2-3; 11 positions match TRBD1. The CDR3 loop reads CAWSPGQGADTQYF. The CDR3 DNA reads as TGTGCCTGGAGTCCGGGACAGGGGGCAGATACGCAGTATTTT. The full variable domain, rest sourced from reference TRBV30 and TRBJ2-3, is SQTIHQWPATLVQPVGSPLSLECTVEGTSNPNLYWYRQAAGRGLQLLFYSVGIGQISSEVPQNLSASRPQDRQFILSSKKLLLSDSGFYLCAWSPGQGADTQYFGPGTRLTVL.